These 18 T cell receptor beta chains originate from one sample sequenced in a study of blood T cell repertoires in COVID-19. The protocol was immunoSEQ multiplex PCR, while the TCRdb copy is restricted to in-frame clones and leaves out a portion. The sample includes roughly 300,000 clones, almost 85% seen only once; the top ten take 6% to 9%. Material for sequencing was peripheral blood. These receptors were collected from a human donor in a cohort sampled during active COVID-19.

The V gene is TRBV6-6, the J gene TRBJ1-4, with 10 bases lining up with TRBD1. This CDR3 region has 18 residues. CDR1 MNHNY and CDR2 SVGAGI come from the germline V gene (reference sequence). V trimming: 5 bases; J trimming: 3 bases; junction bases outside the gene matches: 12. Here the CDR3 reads CASSPRTGGNRANEKLFF. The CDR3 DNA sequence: TGTGCCAGCAGTCCCCGGACAGGGGGGAACAGGGCTAATGAAAAACTGTTTTTT.

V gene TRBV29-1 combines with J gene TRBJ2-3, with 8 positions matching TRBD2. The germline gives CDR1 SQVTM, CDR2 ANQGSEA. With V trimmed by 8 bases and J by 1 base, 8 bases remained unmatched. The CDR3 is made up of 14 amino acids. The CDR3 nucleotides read TGCAGCATTAAACGCGGGGGGCGCACAGATACGCAGTATTTT. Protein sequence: CSIKRGGRTDTQYF.

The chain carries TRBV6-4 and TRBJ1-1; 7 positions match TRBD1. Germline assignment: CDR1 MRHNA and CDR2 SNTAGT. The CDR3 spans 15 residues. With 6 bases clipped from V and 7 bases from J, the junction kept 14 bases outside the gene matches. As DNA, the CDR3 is TGTGCCAGCAGGCCCTCCTCAACAGGGGTGGATGAAGCTTTCTTT. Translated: CASRPSSTGVDEAFF.

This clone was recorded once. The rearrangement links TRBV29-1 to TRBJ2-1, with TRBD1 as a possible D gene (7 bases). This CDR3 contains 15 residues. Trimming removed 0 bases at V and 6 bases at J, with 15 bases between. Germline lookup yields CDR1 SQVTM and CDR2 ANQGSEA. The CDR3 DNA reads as TGCAGCGTTGAAGATTACCCAGGGGGAGGCAATGAGCAGTTCTTC. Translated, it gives CSVEDYPGGGNEQFF.

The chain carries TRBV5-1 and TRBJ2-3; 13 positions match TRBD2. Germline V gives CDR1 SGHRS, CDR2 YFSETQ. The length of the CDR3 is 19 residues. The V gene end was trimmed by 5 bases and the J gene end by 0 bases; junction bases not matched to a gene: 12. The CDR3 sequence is CASSSRLAGGLTSTDTQYF. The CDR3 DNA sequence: TGCGCCAGCAGTTCGAGACTAGCGGGGGGCCTAACTAGCACAGATACGCAGTATTTT.

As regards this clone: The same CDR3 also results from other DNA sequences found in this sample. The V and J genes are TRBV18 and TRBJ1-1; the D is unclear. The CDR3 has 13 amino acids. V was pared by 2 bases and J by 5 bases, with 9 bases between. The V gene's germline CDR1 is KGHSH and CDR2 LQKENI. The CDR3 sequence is CASSPGGRTEAFF. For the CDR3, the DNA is TGTGCCAGCTCACCAGGAGGTCGGACTGAAGCTTTCTTT. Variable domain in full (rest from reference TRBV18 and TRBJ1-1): NAGVMQNPRHLVRRRGQEARLRCSPMKGHSHVYWYRQLPEEGLKFMVYLQKENIIDESGMPKERFSAEFPKEGPSILRIQQVVRGDSAAYFCASSPGGRTEAFFGQGTRLTVV.

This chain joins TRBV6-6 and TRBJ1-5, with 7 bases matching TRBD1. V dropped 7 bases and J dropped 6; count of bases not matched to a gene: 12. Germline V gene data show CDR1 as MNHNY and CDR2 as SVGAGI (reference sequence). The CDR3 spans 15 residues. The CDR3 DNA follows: TGTGCCAGCAACCCCACAGGGGCGAAGGGTCAGCCCCAGCATTTT. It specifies CASNPTGAKGQPQHF.

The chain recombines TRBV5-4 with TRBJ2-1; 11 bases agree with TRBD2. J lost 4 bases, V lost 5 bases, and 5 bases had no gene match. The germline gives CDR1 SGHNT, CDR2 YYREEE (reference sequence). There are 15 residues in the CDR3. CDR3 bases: TGTGCCAGCAGGGTAGCGGGGGGGCGGTACAATGAGCAGTTCTTC. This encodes CASRVAGGRYNEQFF.

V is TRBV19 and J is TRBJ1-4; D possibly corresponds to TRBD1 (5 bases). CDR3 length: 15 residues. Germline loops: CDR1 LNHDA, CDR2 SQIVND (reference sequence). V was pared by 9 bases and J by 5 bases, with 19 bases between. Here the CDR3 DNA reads TGTGCCAGCACTCCCGGGGGGAGCCGAAATGAAAAACTGTTTTTT. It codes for CASTPGGSRNEKLFF.

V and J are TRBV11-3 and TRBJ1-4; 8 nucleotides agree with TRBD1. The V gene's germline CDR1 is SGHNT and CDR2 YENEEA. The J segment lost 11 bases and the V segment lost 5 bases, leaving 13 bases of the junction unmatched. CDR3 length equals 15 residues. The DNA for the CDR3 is TGTGCCAGCAGCCCTCACCTTCCTGGACAGGGTAAACTGTTTTTT. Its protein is CASSPHLPGQGKLFF.

The CDR3 DNA sequence: TGTGCCAGCAACTCGGCGGGGGTCCTCGCCGGGGAGCTGTTTTTT. Its protein is CASNSAGVLAGELFF. The chain is built from TRBV2 and TRBJ2-2; TRBD2 agrees at 7 bases. V lost 7 bases and J lost 6; bases outside the gene matches: 11. CDR1 and CDR2 (germline): SNHLY, FYNNEI. This CDR3 has 15 residues.

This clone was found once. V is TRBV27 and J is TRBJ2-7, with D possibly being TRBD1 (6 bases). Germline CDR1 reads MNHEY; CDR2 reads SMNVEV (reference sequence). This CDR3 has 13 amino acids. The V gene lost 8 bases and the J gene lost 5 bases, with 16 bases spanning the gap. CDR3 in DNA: TGTGCCAGCCTTGGACAGTCCCGCCACGAGCAGTACTTC. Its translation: CASLGQSRHEQYF.

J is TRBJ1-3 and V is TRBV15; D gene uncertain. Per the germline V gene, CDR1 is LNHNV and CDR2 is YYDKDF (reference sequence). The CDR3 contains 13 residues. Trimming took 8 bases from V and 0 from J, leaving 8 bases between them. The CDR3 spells CATARSSGNTIYF. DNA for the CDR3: TGTGCCACCGCTAGAAGCTCTGGAAACACCATATATTTT.

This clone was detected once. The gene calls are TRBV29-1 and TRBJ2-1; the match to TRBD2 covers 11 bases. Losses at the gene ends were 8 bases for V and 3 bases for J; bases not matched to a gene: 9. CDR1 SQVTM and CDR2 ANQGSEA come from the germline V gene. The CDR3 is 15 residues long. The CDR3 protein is CSYRYGTSGYNEQFF. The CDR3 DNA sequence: TGCAGCTACCGATACGGGACTAGCGGCTACAATGAGCAGTTCTTC.

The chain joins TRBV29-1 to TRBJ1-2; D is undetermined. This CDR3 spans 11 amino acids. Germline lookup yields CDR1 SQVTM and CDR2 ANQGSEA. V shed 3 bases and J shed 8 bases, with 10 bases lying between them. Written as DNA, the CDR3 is TGCAGCGTTGAGAGGTCTGACGGCTACACCTTC. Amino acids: CSVERSDGYTF. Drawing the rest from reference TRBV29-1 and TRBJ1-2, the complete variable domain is SAVISQKPSRDICQRGTSLTIQCQVDSQVTMMFWYRQQPGQSLTLIATANQGSEATYESGFVIDKFPISRPNLTFSTLTVSNMSPEDSSIYLCSVERSDGYTFGSGTRLTVV.

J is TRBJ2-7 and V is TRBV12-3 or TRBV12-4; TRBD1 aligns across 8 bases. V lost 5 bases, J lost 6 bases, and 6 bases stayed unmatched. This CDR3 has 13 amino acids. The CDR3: CASSATGGIEQYF. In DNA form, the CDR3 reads TGTGCCAGCAGTGCAACAGGGGGGATCGAGCAGTACTTC.

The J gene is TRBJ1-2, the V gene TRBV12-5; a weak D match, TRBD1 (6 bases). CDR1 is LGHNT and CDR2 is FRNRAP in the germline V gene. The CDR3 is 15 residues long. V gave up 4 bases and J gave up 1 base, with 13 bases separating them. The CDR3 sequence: CASGWGQELNYGYTF. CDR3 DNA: TGTGCTAGTGGTTGGGGACAAGAACTTAACTATGGCTACACCTTC.

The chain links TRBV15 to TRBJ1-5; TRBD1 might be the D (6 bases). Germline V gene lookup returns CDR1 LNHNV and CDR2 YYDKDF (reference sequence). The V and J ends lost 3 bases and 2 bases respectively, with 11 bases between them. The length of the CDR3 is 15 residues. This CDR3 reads CATSSRRGGNQPQHF. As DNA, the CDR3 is TGTGCCACCAGCAGCCGCAGGGGCGGCAATCAGCCCCAGCATTTT.